This T cell receptor (beta chain) was sequenced in a study of blood T cell repertoires in COVID-19. CDR1 SGHRS and CDR2 YFSETQ come from the germline V gene. Trimming stripped 3 bases from V and 3 bases from J, with 14 bases between. The CDR3 has 15 residues. The study recruited people aged roughly 18 to 95 years across approximately 23 US areas. As originally analysed: Amplification with reference gene primers provided the estimates of nucleated cell counts. Clones were read by immunoSEQ multiplex PCR, and TCRdb kept only the in-frame ones, dropping some. D and trimming come from the DNA, and the V and J calls and clone size come from that table. The table lists approximately 300,000 clones, about 92% of them singletons.

The sequence came from a woman aged 25 to 39 who had recovered from COVID-19. The specimen sequenced was PBMCs or T cells enriched from blood (not recorded which). J is TRBJ2-3 and V is TRBV5-1, with a tentative D call TRBD2 (5 bases). The CDR3 loop is CASSSRQTITDTQYF. Here the CDR3 DNA reads TGCGCCAGCAGCTCGAGGCAGACTATAACAGATACGCAGTATTTT.